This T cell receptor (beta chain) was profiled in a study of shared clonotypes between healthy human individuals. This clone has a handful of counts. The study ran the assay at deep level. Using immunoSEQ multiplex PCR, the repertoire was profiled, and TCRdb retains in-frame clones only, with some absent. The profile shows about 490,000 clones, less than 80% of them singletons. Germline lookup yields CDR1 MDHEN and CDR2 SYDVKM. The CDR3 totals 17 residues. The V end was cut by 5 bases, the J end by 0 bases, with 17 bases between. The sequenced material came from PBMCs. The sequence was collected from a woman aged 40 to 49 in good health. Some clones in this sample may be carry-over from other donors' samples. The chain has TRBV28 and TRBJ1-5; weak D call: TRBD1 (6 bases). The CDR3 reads CASSTIQGLYSNQPQHF. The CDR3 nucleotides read TGTGCCAGCAGTACCATACAGGGTTTATATAGCAATCAGCCCCAGCATTTT.